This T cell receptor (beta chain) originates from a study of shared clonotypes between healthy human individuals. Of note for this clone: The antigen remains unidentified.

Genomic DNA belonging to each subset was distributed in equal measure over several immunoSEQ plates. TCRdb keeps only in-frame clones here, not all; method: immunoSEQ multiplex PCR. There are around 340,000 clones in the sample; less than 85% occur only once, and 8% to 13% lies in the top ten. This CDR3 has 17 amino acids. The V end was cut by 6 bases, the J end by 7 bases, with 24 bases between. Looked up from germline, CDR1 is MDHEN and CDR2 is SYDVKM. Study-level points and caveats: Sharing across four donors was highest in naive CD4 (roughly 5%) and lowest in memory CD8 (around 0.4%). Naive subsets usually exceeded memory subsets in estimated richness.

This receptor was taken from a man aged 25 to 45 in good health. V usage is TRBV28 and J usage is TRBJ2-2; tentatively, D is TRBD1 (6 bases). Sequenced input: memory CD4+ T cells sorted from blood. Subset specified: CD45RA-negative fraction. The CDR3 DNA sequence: TGTGCCAGCAGCTTTGACCTCCCGGGACAAGGCCACGGGGAGCTGTTTTTT. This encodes CASSFDLPGQGHGELFF.